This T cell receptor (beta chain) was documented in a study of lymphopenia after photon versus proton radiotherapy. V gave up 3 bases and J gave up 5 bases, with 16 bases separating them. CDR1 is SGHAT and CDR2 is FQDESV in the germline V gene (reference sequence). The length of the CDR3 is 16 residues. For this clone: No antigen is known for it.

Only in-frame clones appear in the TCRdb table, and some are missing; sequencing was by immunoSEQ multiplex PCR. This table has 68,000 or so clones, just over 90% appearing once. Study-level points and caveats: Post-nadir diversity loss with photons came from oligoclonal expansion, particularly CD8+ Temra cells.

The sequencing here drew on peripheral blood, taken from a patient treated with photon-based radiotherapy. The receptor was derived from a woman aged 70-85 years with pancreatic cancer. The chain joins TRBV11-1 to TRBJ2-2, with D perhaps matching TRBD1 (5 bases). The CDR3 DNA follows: TGTGCCAGCAGCTTGGGCACAGGCTCCGGTACCGGGGAGCTGTTTTTT. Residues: CASSLGTGSGTGELFF.